This T cell receptor (beta chain) was retrieved from a study of vaccination effects on CD4 cells after COVID-19. The overall study: After the second dose, samples were taken at median day 72. Regarding the study as a whole: Few convalescent patients, and no early post-infection timepoints, were available to the study.

In the ViraFEST assay, antigen-specific CD4+ clonotypes were identified by expansion after peptide-pool stimulation. CD4+ T cells were isolated after roughly nine days of culture. Participants completed two doses of the BNT162b2 or mRNA-1273 vaccine. At days 3 and 7, half of the medium was exchanged for IL-2 medium. Trimming removed 0 bases from V and 0 bases from J; junction bases left unmatched: 11. Germline CDR1 is LNHDA and CDR2 is SQIVND (reference sequence). This CDR3 has 20 residues. Profiling relied on immunoSEQ multiplex PCR, and the TCRdb table lists in-frame clones only, not all of them. The data show around 60,000 clones, around 73% seen once. A word on this clone: As yet, its antigen is unknown.

Here the sequenced sample was CD4+ T cells from PBMCs cultured with HCoV-229E spike peptides, taken after COVID-19 vaccination. The TCR sequence derives from a human donor who received a COVID-19 vaccine. The chain couples TRBV19 to TRBJ2-6, with 7 bases that match TRBD1. DNA for the CDR3: TGTGCCAGTAGTATAGATCGAGGGGGCGACGGAGTCTCTGGGGCCAACGTCCTGACTTTC. Protein sequence: CASSIDRGGDGVSGANVLTF.